The entry that follows covers one T cell receptor (beta chain) sequence. The data are from a study of T cell responses to AZD1222 COVID-19 vaccine. In the study overall: Analyses pooled second doses at about 4 or about 12 weeks.

Some clones are missing from TCRdb's copy, which holds only in-frame ones; the method was immunoSEQ multiplex PCR. The table records 150,000 to 200,000 clones, just under 95% of them present only once. The CDR3 totals 14 residues. Per the germline V gene, CDR1 is SGHVS and CDR2 is FQNEAQ. J lost 3 bases, V lost 5 bases, and 6 bases had no gene match. The chain combines TRBV7-8 with TRBJ2-7; 8 nucleotides line up with TRBD2. The clonotype originates from an adult in good health. Sequenced material: peripheral blood, taken on day 0 of AZD1222 vaccination. The CDR3 sequence: CASSVRGGRYEQYF. The CDR3 nucleotides are TGTGCCAGCAGCGTCCGGGGGGGCCGCTACGAGCAGTACTTC.